A single sample gave rise to the 3 T cell receptor beta chains below, sequenced in a study of OX40 agonist ivuxolimab in advanced cancers. The library was produced with the immunoSEQ multiplex PCR assay. TCRdb took over this immuneACCESS table, retaining in-frame rearrangements with V and J assigned. Such tables are incomplete; in checked studies, under half of the missing clones stem from an unresolved V gene, and the remainder is unexplained. This sample holds approximately 20,000 clones; 84% were observed only once. Approximately 15% of the sample rests with the top ten. The input for sequencing was CD4+ or CD8+ T cells sorted from blood, taken in a trial of the OX40 agonist ivuxolimab. The source is an adult with an advanced solid tumor such as melanoma, head and neck, liver or kidney cancer.

The rearrangement uses TRBV4-3 and TRBJ2-5; D is unresolved. Per the germline V gene, CDR1 is LGHNA and CDR2 is YSLEER. Deletions cut 0 bases from V and 5 bases from J, with 13 bases between. This CDR3 comprises 15 residues. CDR3 amino acids: CASSQDTGPRETQYF. CDR3 DNA sequence: TGCGCCAGCAGCCAAGATACCGGGCCGCGGGAGACCCAGTACTTC.

The chain joins TRBV4-2 to TRBJ2-7; D is undetermined. CDR1 and CDR2 from the germline V gene are LGHNA and YNFKEQ. This CDR3 region has 12 residues. Trimming left V 5 bases short and J 3 bases short, with 8 bases between. CDR3 DNA: TGTGCCAGCAGCTTTGACCACTACGAGCAGTACTTC. As protein: CASSFDHYEQYF.

V is TRBV6-5 and J is TRBJ1-1; weak D call: TRBD1 (6 bases). This CDR3 region has 14 residues. CDR1 MNHEY and CDR2 SVGAGI come from the germline V gene. The V end lost 5 bases, the J end lost 0 bases, and 10 bases lay between the germline ends. CDR3 DNA: TGTGCCAGCAGTGATGGACAGATGAACACTGAAGCTTTCTTT. Translated: CASSDGQMNTEAFF.